Sequencing of this T cell receptor (beta chain) was carried out in a study of blood T cell repertoires in COVID-19. Whole-study context: Researchers got acute and convalescent COVID-19 samples from the United States, Italy and Spain. Nucleic acid was either cDNA or gDNA, and it came from T cells, B-cell-depleted T cells, or PBMCs.

Trimming pared 8 bases from V and 7 bases from J, leaving 14 bases between. The CDR3 runs to 12 residues. CDR1 and CDR2 (germline): MNHEY, SVGAGI. Authors' methods: Quantification of nucleated cells was approximated via reference gene primer amplification. This table comes from immunoSEQ multiplex PCR, and its TCRdb copy is limited to in-frame clones, with some not included. For V, J and clone size, that table is used; D and trimming come from the DNA. The table lists approximately 54,000 clones, approximately 90% of them singletons, with 8% to 9% in the top ten. The chain recombines TRBV6-5 with TRBJ1-2, with TRBD1 as a possible D gene (5 bases). Sequenced material: peripheral blood. The source is a woman aged 40 to 55 with active COVID-19. This CDR3 is CASGGGSRGYTF. The CDR3 bases are TGTGCCAGCGGGGGGGGGAGTCGTGGCTACACCTTC.